This record covers a single T cell receptor beta chain. The antigen is unknown. The CDR3 totals 15 residues. Germline CDR1 reads SGHAT; CDR2 reads FQNNGV. V lost 0 bases and J lost 5, with 13 bases in between. This record belongs to a study of vaccination effects on CD4 cells after COVID-19. Sequencing was performed with immunoSEQ multiplex PCR; in TCRdb, only in-frame clones are kept and a portion is missing. Of about 72,000 clones listed, 70% to 80% are singletons. Once cultured for roughly ten days, the cells underwent separation to obtain CD4+ T cells. Negative nucleocapsid antibody tests before and after vaccination confirmed no previous SARS-CoV-2 infection.

This receptor was identified in a human donor who received a COVID-19 vaccine. This specimen consisted of CD4+ T cells from PBMCs cultured without peptide, obtained before COVID-19 vaccination. The gene calls are TRBV11-2 and TRBJ1-2, with no clear D. This CDR3 reads CASSLERGGVYGYTF. The CDR3 coding sequence is TGTGCCAGCAGCTTAGAACGCGGAGGAGTATATGGCTACACCTTC.